Sequencing of this TCR beta chain was carried out in a study of OX40 agonist ivuxolimab in advanced cancers. Looking at the study overall: Partial response was recorded in three patients: one hepatocellular carcinoma and two cutaneous melanoma cases.

Germline lookup yields CDR1 SGHAT and CDR2 FQNNGV. The V gene lost 4 bases and the J gene lost 6 bases, with 12 bases spanning the gap. The CDR3 sequence is 13 residues long. Study-wide results and limits: At 0.1 to 3.0 mg/kg, clonal expansion of CD4+ and CD8+ blood T cells had occurred by week 6.

Comment on this clone: The antigen is undetermined.

Assay: immunoSEQ multiplex PCR; the TCRdb copy retains only in-frame clones and omits some. This table has roughly 64,000 clones, 70% to 90% appearing once. Specimen: CD4+ or CD8+ T cells sorted from blood, collected in a trial of the OX40 agonist ivuxolimab. This receptor was identified in an adult with an advanced solid tumor such as melanoma, head and neck, liver or kidney cancer. The chain has TRBV11-2 and TRBJ1-1; D unresolved. CDR3 in DNA: TGTGCCAGCAGCTCCAACCCGGGGTCTGAAGCTTTCTTT. This translates into CASSSNPGSEAFF.